The sequence of this TCR beta chain was determined in a study of shared clonotypes between healthy human individuals. Study background: The study drew on a couple of women and three men aged 18 to 49 as donors. Every donor yielded three CD4 naive, three CD4 memory, two CD8 naive and one CD8 memory plate.

Assay used: immunoSEQ multiplex PCR; TCRdb lists only in-frame clones, some missing. Of approximately 1,500,000 clones in the sample, around 98% were seen once. A CD45RA-negative memory subset and a CD45RA+ naive subset were separated from the CD4+ cells. Concerning this clone: This sample includes further DNA sequences coding for the same CDR3.

Trimming took off 4 bases at V and 1 base at J, with 2 bases between the two ends. The length of the CDR3 is 11 residues. From germline, CDR1 is ENHRY and CDR2 SYGVKD. This clonotype originated in a man aged 25-45 years in good health. The chain carries TRBV10-3 and TRBJ2-7; D remains ambiguous. Specimen: naive CD4+ T cells sorted from blood. The subset here: CD45RA+ positively selected. CDR3 residues: CAISGSYEQYF. As DNA, the CDR3 is TGTGCCATCAGTGGGTCCTACGAGCAGTACTTC.